The table lists the clone carrying this T cell receptor beta chain with a count of one. The antigen is undetermined. As the template, RNA transcripts were used to amplify TCR beta CDR3 regions. Second-round multiplex PCR came after first-round RT-PCR with HTBI primers. TCRdb re-analysed the multiplex PCR reads in MiXCR, keeping a single row per CDR3 protein. This sample has 560,000 or so distinct CDR3 sequences, with under 45% found just once. V was trimmed by 0 bases and J by 0 bases, leaving 17 bases between them. CDR3 length: 18 amino acids. Looked up from germline, CDR1 is ENHRY and CDR2 is SYGVKD. Enrollment excluded any patients with other autoimmune diseases, uncontrolled infections, pregnancy or lactation. The entry originates in a study of Graves' ophthalmopathy and Graves' hyperthyroidism. Study-wide results and caveats: Sensitivity of about 90% and specificity of about 84% were achieved when a 13-signature model separated ophthalmopathy from stable hyperthyroidism.

The rearrangement uses TRBV10-3 and TRBJ1-1; D gene uncertain. The clonotype was recovered from an adult man with Graves' hyperthyroidism. The sequenced sample was peripheral blood or thyroid tissue (not recorded which). The CDR3 bases are TGTGCCATCAGTGAGTCGATAGCGGGAGGGTACATGAACACTGAAGCTTTCTTT. Translation gives CAISESIAGGYMNTEAFF.